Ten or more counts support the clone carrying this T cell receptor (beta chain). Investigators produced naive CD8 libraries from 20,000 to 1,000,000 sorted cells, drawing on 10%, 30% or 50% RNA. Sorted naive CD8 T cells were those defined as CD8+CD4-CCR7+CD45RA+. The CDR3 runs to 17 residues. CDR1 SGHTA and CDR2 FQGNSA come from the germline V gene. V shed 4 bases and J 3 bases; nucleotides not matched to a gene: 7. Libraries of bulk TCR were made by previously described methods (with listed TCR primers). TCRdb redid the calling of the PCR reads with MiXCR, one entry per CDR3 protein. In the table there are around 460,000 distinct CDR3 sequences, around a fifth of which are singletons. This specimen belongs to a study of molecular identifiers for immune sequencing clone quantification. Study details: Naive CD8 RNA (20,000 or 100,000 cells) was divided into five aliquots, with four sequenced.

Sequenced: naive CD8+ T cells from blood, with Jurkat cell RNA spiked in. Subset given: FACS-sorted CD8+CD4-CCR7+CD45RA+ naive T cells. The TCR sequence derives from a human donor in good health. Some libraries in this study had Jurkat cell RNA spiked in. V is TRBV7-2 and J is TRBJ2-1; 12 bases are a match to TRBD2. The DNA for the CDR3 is TGTGCCAGCAGCTCTAGCGGGGGGGATTTCCGCTACAATGAGCAGTTCTTC. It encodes CASSSSGGDFRYNEQFF.